The 10 T cell receptor beta chains below come from one sample, sequenced in a study of molecular identifiers for immune sequencing clone quantification. TCRdb reprocessed the PCR reads via MiXCR and lists one record per CDR3 protein. The sample shows under 65,000 distinct CDR3 sequences, approximately 25% of them seen only once. Sequenced input: naive CD8+ T cells from blood, with Jurkat cell RNA spiked in. Described subset: FACS-sorted CD8+CD4-CCR7+CD45RA+ naive T cells. Source of these receptors: a human donor in good health. Some libraries in this study had Jurkat cell RNA spiked in.

This clonotype was seen repeatedly, ten times or more. V gene TRBV29-1 combines with J gene TRBJ2-2; possibly TRBD2 for D (6 bases). Germline assignment: CDR1 SQVTM and CDR2 ANQGSEA. V was pared by 7 bases and J by 0 bases, with 9 bases between. The CDR3 consists of 13 residues. Here the CDR3 DNA reads TGCAGCGGGAGGGGTACGAACACCGGGGAGCTGTTTTTT. Translation gives CSGRGTNTGELFF.

Only a few counts were recorded for this clonotype. This could be a read error, since a much larger clone is one nucleotide away. V and J are TRBV20-1 and TRBJ2-3; 11 bases agree with TRBD2. This CDR3 has 14 amino acids. CDR1 DFQATT and CDR2 SNEGSKA come from the germline V gene (reference sequence). The chain's CDR3 is CSARGLAVTDAQYF. The DNA for the CDR3 is TGCAGTGCCAGGGGACTAGCGGTTACAGATGCGCAGTATTTT.

This clonotype was counted ten times or more. The rearrangement links TRBV12-3 or TRBV12-4 to TRBJ2-5; 15 bases fit TRBD2. The CDR3 contains 22 residues. Losses at the gene ends were 0 bases for V and 1 base for J; bases not matched to a gene: 15. As DNA, the CDR3 is TGTGCCAGCAGTTTAGCCTCCGGGACTAGCGGGGGGAACTCCATGGCCCAAGAGACCCAGTACTTC. It codes for CASSLASGTSGGNSMAQETQYF.

This clonotype appeared many times. The chain is built from TRBV29-1 and TRBJ2-7; no firm D call. CDR1 and CDR2 (germline): SQVTM, ANQGSEA. Between the trimmed V and J ends, which lost 4 bases and 0 bases, there was a span of 16 bases. The CDR3 length is 15 residues. The CDR3 is CSVVMVGSPSYEQYF. For the CDR3, the DNA is TGCAGCGTTGTAATGGTGGGTTCCCCCTCCTACGAGCAGTACTTC.

This clonotype appeared many times. The rearrangement links TRBV12-3 or TRBV12-4 to TRBJ2-3; D not certain. Trimming took off 8 bases at V and 3 bases at J, with 15 bases between the two ends. This CDR3 region has 14 residues. This chain's CDR3 is CASHPVNSTDTQYF. The CDR3 nucleotides are TGTGCCAGCCACCCCGTAAACTCAACAGATACGCAGTATTTT.

Comments on this clonotype: Given a much more abundant clone one base away, this may be a read error. The gene calls are TRBV4-1 and TRBJ1-1; D might be TRBD1 (6 bases). Germline V gene sequence: CDR1 MGHRA, CDR2 YSYEKL. The CDR3 is made up of 16 amino acids. Here the CDR3 reads CARSQMRGGADTEAFF. CDR3 DNA: TGCGCCCGCAGCCAGATGCGTGGGGGCGCGGACACTGAAGCTTTCTTT.

This clonotype was picked up many times. J is TRBJ2-1 and V is TRBV29-1; 10 bases line up with TRBD1. The CDR3 contains 15 residues. CDR1 and CDR2 from the germline V gene are SQVTM and ANQGSEA. Trimming took 6 bases from V and 3 from J; bases not matched to a gene: 8. This CDR3 is CSVGTGEPHYNEQFF. As DNA, the CDR3 is TGCAGCGTGGGGACAGGGGAACCCCACTACAATGAGCAGTTCTTC.

This clonotype was detected many times. The chain carries TRBV4-3 and TRBJ2-3, with D unclear. V was cut by 0 bases and J by 5 bases, with 18 bases left in between. CDR1 and CDR2 from the germline V gene are LGHNA and YSLEER. CDR3 length equals 17 residues. CDR3 nucleotides: TGCGCCAGCAGCCAAGATAGGCCGTCTCTCATCGTAGATACGCAGTATTTT. Its translation is CASSQDRPSLIVDTQYF.

This clonotype was seen only a few times. The V gene is TRBV5-8, the J gene TRBJ2-5, with D unclear. V lost 4 bases and J 3 bases, leaving 16 bases between the germline ends. CDR3 length: 15 amino acids. Germline-derived CDR1 and CDR2 are SGHTS and YDEGEE. The CDR3 sequence: CASSGKGFPEETQYF. The DNA of the CDR3 is TGTGCCAGCAGCGGTAAAGGGTTTCCCGAAGAGACCCAGTACTTC.

This clonotype was recorded at least ten times. The chain links TRBV6-5 to TRBJ2-1; 9 bases are shared with TRBD2. V shed 7 bases, J shed 2 bases, and the junction held 6 bases outside the gene matches. The CDR3 consists of 15 residues. Per germline, CDR1 MNHEY and CDR2 SVGAGI. The CDR3 here is CASKALAGAYNEQFF. In nucleotides, the CDR3 is TGTGCCAGCAAGGCATTAGCGGGAGCCTACAATGAGCAGTTCTTC.